The next 2 T cell receptor beta chains were all read from a single sample in a study of T-cell reconstitution after alpha-beta-depleted transplantation in children. TCRbeta library preparation incorporated unique molecular identifiers. Each CDR3 protein is one row after TCRdb ran MiXCR on the PCR reads. The profile shows hundreds of thousands of distinct CDR3 sequences, about an eighth of them singletons. The specimen was PBMCs, collected from the stem cell graft. The receptors were gathered from a human donor who donated a stem cell graft to a child with Fanconi anemia.

This clonotype has just a few counts. This rearrangement joins TRBV2 to TRBJ2-5; D ambiguous. There are 14 residues in the CDR3. The V and J ends lost 8 bases and 8 bases respectively, with 21 bases between them. Germline CDR1 and CDR2: SNHLY and FYNNEI. This CDR3 is CASAPTTPLKTQYF. In nucleotides, the CDR3 is TGTGCCAGCGCCCCAACGACCCCACTGAAAACCCAGTACTTC.

This clonotype appeared a few times. The CDR3 loop is CASSLEPPPGSEAFF. The CDR3 DNA sequence: TGCGCCAGCAGCTTGGAACCCCCGCCTGGTAGCGAAGCTTTCTTT. The chain combines TRBV5-1 with TRBJ1-1; D is ambiguous. The CDR3 runs 15 residues. Trimming removed 0 bases from V and 8 bases from J, with 17 bases in between. Germline V gives CDR1 SGHRS, CDR2 YFSETQ.